This T cell receptor (beta chain) was profiled in a study of T cell changes during pregnancy in multiple sclerosis. Assay used: immunoSEQ multiplex PCR; TCRdb lists only in-frame clones, some missing. Of roughly 38,000 clones listed, about 88% were seen once; the top ten hold around 1.2%. The junction had 9 bases not matched to a gene; V was cut back by 5 bases and J by 2 bases. The CDR3 sequence is 18 residues long. From germline, CDR1 is SGHTA and CDR2 FQGNSA. The sequenced sample was CD4+ T cells from peripheral blood mononuclear cells, obtained before pregnancy. The chain carries TRBV7-2 and TRBJ2-7; 16 bases are shared with TRBD2. The clonotype was recovered from a female donor with multiple sclerosis, enrolled in a pregnancy study. CDR3: CASSLPPGTSGRAYEQYF. CDR3 coding DNA: TGTGCCAGCAGCCTACCTCCAGGGACTAGCGGGAGGGCCTACGAGCAGTACTTC. The whole variable domain, filled in from reference TRBV7-2 and TRBJ2-7, reads GAGVSQSPSNKVTEKGKDVELRCDPISGHTALYWYRQSLGQGLEFLIYFQGNSAPDKSGLPSDRFSAERTGGSVSTLTIQRTQQEDSAVYLCASSLPPGTSGRAYEQYFGPGTRLTVT.